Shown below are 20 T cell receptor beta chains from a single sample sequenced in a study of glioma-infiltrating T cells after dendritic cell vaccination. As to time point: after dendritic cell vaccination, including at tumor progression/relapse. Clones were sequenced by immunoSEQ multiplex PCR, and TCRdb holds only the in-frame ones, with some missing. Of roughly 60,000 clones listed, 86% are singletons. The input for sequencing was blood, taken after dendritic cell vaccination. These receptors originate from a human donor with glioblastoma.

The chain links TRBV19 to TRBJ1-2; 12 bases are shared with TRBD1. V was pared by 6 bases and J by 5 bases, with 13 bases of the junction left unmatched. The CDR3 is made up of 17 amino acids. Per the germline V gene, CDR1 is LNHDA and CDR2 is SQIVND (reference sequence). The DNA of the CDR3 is TGTGCCAGTAGCCCAAACCCGGGACAGGGGGCCCTGTATGGCTACACCTTC. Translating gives CASSPNPGQGALYGYTF. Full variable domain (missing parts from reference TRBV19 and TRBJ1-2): DGGITQSPKYLFRKEGQNVTLSCEQNLNHDAMYWYRQDPGQGLRLIYYSQIVNDFQKGDIAEGYSVSREKKESFPLTVTSAQKNPTAFYLCASSPNPGQGALYGYTFGSGTRLTVV.

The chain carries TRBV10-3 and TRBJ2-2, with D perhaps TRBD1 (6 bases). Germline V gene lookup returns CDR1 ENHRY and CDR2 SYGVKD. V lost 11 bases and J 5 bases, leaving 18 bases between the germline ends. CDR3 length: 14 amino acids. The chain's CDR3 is CAVAGALQTGELFF. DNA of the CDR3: TGTGCCGTAGCAGGGGCCCTCCAAACCGGGGAGCTGTTTTTT.

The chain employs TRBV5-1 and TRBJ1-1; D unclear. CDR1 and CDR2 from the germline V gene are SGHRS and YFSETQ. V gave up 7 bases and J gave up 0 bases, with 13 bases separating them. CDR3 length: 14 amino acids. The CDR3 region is CASREDVVNTEAFF. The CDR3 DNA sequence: TGCGCCAGCCGGGAGGATGTAGTGAACACTGAAGCTTTCTTT. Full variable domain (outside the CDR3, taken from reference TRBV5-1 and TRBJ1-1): KAGVTQTPRYLIKTRGQQVTLSCSPISGHRSVSWYQQTPGQGLQFLFEYFSETQRNKGNFPGRFSGRQFSNSRSEMNVSTLELGDSALYLCASREDVVNTEAFFGQGTRLTVV.

CDR3 in DNA: TGTGCCAGCAGCTTAGGGGCCGAGAACTATGGCTACACCTTC. Its translation: CASSLGAENYGYTF. J is TRBJ1-2 and V is TRBV11-3; no clear D gene. CDR1 SGHNT and CDR2 YENEEA come from the germline V gene. The CDR3 covers 14 residues. V dropped 1 base and J dropped 2 bases, with 8 bases sitting between them.

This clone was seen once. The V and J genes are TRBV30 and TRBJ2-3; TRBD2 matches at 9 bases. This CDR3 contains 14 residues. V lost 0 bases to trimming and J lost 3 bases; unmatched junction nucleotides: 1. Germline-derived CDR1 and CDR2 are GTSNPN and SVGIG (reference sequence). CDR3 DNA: TGTGCCTGGAGTGTGACTAGCGGTACAGATACGCAGTATTTT. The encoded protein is CAWSVTSGTDTQYF.

In DNA, the CDR3 is TGCGCCAGCAGCTTGCCTAGCACCGGGGAGCTGTTTTTT. The encoded protein is CASSLPSTGELFF. V and J are TRBV5-1 and TRBJ2-2; D is ambiguous. The V end lost 1 base, the J end lost 4 bases, and 5 bases lay between the germline ends. Germline V gene data show CDR1 as SGHRS and CDR2 as YFSETQ. This CDR3 spans 13 amino acids.

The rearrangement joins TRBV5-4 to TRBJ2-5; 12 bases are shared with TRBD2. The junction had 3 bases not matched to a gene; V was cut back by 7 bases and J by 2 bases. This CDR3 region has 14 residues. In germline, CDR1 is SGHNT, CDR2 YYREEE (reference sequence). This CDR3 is CASPGLAGQETQYF. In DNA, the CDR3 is TGTGCCAGCCCCGGACTAGCGGGACAAGAGACCCAGTACTTC.

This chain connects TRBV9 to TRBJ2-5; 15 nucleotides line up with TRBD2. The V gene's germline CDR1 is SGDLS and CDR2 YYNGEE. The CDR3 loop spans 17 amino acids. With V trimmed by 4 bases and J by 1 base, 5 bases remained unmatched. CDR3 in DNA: TGTGCCAGCAGCCCCACGGGACTAGCGGGGGGCCAAGAGACCCAGTACTTC. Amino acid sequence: CASSPTGLAGGQETQYF. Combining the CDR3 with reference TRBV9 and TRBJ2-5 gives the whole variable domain DSGVTQTPKHLITATGQRVTLRCSPRSGDLSVYWYQQSLDQGLQFLIQYYNGEERAKGNILERFSAQQFPDLHSELNLSSLELGDSALYFCASSPTGLAGGQETQYFGPGTRLLVL.

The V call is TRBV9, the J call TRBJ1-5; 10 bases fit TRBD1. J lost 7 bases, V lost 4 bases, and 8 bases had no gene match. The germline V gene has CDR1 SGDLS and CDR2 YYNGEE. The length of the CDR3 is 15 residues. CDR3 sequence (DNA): TGTGCCAGCAGCCCATCGACAGGGGGCGGACAGCCCCAGCATTTT. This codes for CASSPSTGGGQPQHF.

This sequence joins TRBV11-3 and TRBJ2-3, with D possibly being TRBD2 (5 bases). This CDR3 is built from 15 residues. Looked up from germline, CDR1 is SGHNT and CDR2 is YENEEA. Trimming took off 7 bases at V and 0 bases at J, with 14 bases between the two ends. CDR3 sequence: CASIPRSGSTDTQYF. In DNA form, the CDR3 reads TGTGCCAGCATCCCTCGGAGCGGTAGCACAGATACGCAGTATTTT.

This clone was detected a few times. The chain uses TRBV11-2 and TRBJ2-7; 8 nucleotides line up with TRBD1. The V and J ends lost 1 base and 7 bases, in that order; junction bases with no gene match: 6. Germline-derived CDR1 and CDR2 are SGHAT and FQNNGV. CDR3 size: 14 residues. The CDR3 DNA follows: TGTGCCAGCAGCTTAGCGGGCAGGGGGCGAGAGCAGTACTTC. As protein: CASSLAGRGREQYF.

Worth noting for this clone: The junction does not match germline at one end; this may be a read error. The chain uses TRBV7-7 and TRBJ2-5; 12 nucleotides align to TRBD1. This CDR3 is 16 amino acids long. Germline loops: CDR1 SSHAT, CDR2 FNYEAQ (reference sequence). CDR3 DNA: TGTGCTAGCAGCTTGTCCGGGACAGGGGGCTCAGAGACCCAGTACTTC. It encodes CASSLSGTGGSETQYF.

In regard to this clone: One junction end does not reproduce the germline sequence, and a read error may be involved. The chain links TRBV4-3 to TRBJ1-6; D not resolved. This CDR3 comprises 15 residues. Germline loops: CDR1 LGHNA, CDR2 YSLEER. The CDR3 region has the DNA TGCGCCAGCAGCCAAGAGCTTACCTATAATTCCCCCCTCCACTTT. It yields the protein CASSQELTYNSPLHF.

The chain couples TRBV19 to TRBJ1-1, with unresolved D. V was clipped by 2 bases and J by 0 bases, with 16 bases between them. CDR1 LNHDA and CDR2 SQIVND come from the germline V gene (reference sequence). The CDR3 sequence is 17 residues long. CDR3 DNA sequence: TGTGCCAGTAGTATACGGGAGAATCTAGCCCTGAACACTGAAGCTTTCTTT. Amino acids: CASSIRENLALNTEAFF.

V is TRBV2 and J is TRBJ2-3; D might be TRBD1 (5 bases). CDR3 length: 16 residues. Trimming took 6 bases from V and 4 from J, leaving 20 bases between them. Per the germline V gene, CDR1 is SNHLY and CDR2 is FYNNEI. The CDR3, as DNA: TGTGCCAGCAGGGGGCGCGGCCAAGGCGTCCCAGATACGCAGTATTTT. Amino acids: CASRGRGQGVPDTQYF.

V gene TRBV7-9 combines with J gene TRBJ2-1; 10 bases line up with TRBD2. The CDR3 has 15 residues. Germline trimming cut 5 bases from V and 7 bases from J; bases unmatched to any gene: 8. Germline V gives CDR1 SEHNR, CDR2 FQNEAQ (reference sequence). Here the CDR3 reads CASSRSGGAKNEQFF. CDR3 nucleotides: TGTGCCAGCAGCAGAAGCGGGGGGGCAAAAAATGAGCAGTTCTTC. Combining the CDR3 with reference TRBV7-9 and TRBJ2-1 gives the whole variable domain DTGVSQNPRHKITKRGQNVTFRCDPISEHNRLYWYRQTLGQGPEFLTYFQNEAQLEKSRLLSDRFSAERPKGSFSTLEIQRTEQGDSAMYLCASSRSGGAKNEQFFGPGTRLTVL.

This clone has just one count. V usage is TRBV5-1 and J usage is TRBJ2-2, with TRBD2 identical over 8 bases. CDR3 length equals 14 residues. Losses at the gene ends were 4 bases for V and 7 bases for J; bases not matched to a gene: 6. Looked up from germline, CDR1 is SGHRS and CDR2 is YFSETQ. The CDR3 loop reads CASSRGGVIGELFF. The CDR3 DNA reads TGCGCCAGCAGCCGGGGGGGCGTGATCGGGGAGCTGTTTTTT.

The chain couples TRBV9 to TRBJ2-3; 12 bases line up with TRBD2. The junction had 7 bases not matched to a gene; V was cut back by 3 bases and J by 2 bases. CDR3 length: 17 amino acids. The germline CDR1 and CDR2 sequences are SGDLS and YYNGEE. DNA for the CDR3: TGTGCCAGCAGCGCTCAAGGACTAGCGGGATACACAGATACGCAGTATTTT. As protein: CASSAQGLAGYTDTQYF.

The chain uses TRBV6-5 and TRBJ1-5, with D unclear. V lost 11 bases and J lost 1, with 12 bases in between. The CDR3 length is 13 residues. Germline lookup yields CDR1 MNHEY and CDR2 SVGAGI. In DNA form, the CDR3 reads TGTGCCGGAGGAGGTCTAAGCAATCAGCCCCAGCATTTT. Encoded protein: CAGGGLSNQPQHF.

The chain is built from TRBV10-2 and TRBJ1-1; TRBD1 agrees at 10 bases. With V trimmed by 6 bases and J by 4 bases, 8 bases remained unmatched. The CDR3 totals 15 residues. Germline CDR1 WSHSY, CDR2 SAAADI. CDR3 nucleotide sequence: TGCGCCAGCAGCGTACGGGACAGGGGCCTCACTGAAGCTTTCTTT. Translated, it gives CASSVRDRGLTEAFF.